The 7 T cell receptor beta chains below come from one sample, sequenced in a study of shared clonotypes between healthy human individuals (TCRdb year 2020). Libraries were prepared through the immunoSEQ multiplex PCR assay. TCRdb obtained this table from immuneACCESS and retained in-frame rearrangements with V and J assigned. These tables miss some clones; where compared with another copy, unresolved V genes account for less than half of the shortfall, and the remainder is unexplained. This sample comprises hundreds of thousands of clones, approximately 74% of them detected only once. About 1.7% of the sample comes from the top ten. The sample consisted of memory CD4+ T cells sorted from blood. In light of the paper, this sample's cell subset or site label describes: CD45RA-negative fraction. The origin of the receptors is a woman between 25 and 40 years old in good health.

The V gene is TRBV29-1, the J gene TRBJ2-7, with 9 bases identical to TRBD1. Losses at the gene ends were 6 bases for V and 2 bases for J; bases not matched to a gene: 8. The CDR3 has 14 residues. Germline V gene sequence: CDR1 SQVTM, CDR2 ANQGSEA. The CDR3 spells CSVKTGTGPYEQYF. CDR3 in DNA: TGCAGCGTAAAAACCGGGACAGGGCCCTACGAGCAGTACTTC.

The V call is TRBV29-1, the J call TRBJ2-1, with TRBD2 matching over 8 bases. V lost 4 bases to trimming and J lost 9 bases; unmatched junction nucleotides: 8. Germline V gene data show CDR1 as SQVTM and CDR2 as ANQGSEA. This CDR3 contains 13 residues. The CDR3 here is CSVAGGRKGEQFF. The DNA of the CDR3 is TGCAGCGTTGCTGGCGGGAGGAAAGGTGAGCAGTTCTTC.

Concerning this clone itself: A read error is likely, as this CDR3 ends without the conserved phenylalanine or tryptophan. No DNA is shown, since the ends of the CDR3 on it are uncertain; the CDR3 is the one TCRdb lists. The chain has TRBV7-7 and TRBJ1-1; the table's D call, TRBD1, has no DNA check behind it. The length of the CDR3 is 12 amino acids, counting both ends. CDR1 and CDR2 (germline): SSHAT, FNYEAQ (reference sequence). CDR3 loop: CASSLGRGDPSV.

This clone was observed a handful of times. The gene calls are TRBV6-6 and TRBJ2-1; D perhaps matches TRBD1 (6 bases). CDR1 is MNHNY, CDR2 SVGAGI, per germline (reference sequence). V gave up 10 bases and J gave up 5 bases, with 18 bases separating them. The CDR3 is made up of 14 amino acids. The CDR3, as DNA: TGTGCCACTCTACTTCCGGGACACAACAATGAGCAGTTCTTC. It specifies CATLLPGHNNEQFF.

This chain links TRBV7-9 with TRBJ1-2; D not certain. Germline CDR1 is SEHNR and CDR2 is FQNEAQ (reference sequence). Deletions cut 0 bases from V and 6 bases from J, with 14 bases between. The CDR3 consists of 15 residues. The CDR3 reads CASSLAPLPLNGYTF. As DNA, the CDR3 is TGTGCCAGCAGCTTAGCGCCCCTACCATTGAATGGCTACACCTTC.

The V call is TRBV7-9, the J call TRBJ2-2; 8 bases map to TRBD1. This CDR3 is 15 amino acids long. Trimming at V came to 6 bases and at J to 3 bases, leaving 6 bases not matched to a gene. The germline gives CDR1 SEHNR, CDR2 FQNEAQ (reference sequence). The CDR3 reads CASRPTGADTGELFF. The CDR3 nucleotides read TGTGCCAGCAGGCCGACAGGGGCCGACACCGGGGAGCTGTTTTTT.

The chain carries TRBV28 and TRBJ2-7, with D hard to call. Trimming took off 6 bases at V and 3 bases at J, with 18 bases between the two ends. The germline gives CDR1 MDHEN, CDR2 SYDVKM. The CDR3 length is 15 residues. Written as DNA, the CDR3 is TGTGCCAGCAGCGACCCCTCCCAGATAAGCTACGAGCAGTACTTC. As protein: CASSDPSQISYEQYF.